This T cell receptor beta chain was recorded in a study of shared clonotypes between healthy human individuals. The CDR3 is 15 residues long. V gave up 7 bases and J gave up 1 base; unmatched junction bases: 7. Germline loops: CDR1 MNHEY, CDR2 SMNVEV (reference sequence). Some clones are missing from TCRdb's copy, which holds only in-frame ones; the method was immunoSEQ multiplex PCR. The top ten hold around 14% of the sample, which has around 430,000 clones, roughly 80% seen once. Everyone who donated was a Caucasian adult who lived in Nashville, Tennessee. The clonotype was recovered from a woman aged 40-49 years in good health. Some clones in this sample may be carry-over from other donors' samples. Sequenced input: PBMCs. J is TRBJ2-7 and V is TRBV27, with 10 bases fitting TRBD2. The CDR3 DNA reads TGTGCCAGCACGCAAGCGGGAGGGCCTTCCTACGAGCAGTACTTC. Translating it yields CASTQAGGPSYEQYF.